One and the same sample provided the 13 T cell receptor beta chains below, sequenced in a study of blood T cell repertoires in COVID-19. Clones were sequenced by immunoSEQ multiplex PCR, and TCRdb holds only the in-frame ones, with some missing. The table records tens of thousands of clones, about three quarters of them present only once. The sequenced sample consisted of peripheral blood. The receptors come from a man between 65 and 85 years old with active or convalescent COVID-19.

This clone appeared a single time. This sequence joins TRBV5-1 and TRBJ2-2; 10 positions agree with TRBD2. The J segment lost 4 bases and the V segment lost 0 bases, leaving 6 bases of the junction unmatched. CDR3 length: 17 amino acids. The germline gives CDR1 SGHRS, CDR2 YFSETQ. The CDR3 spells CASSLGIAGGSTGELFF. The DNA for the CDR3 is TGCGCCAGCAGCTTGGGAATAGCGGGAGGTAGCACCGGGGAGCTGTTTTTT. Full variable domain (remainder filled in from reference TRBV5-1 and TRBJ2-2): KAGVTQTPRYLIKTRGQQVTLSCSPISGHRSVSWYQQTPGQGLQFLFEYFSETQRNKGNFPGRFSGRQFSNSRSEMNVSTLELGDSALYLCASSLGIAGGSTGELFFGEGSRLTVL.

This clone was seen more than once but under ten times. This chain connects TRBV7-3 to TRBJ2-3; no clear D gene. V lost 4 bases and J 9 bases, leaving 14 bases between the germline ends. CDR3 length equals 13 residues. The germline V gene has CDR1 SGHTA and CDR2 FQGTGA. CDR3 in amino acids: CASSSATVGTQYF. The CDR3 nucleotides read TGTGCCAGCAGCTCCGCGACCGTCGGGACGCAGTATTTT. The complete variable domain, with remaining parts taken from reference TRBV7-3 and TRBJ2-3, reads GAGVSQTPSNKVTEKGKYVELRCDPISGHTALYWYRQSLGQGPEFLIYFQGTGAADDSGLPNDRFFAVRPEGSVSTLKIQRTERGDSAVYLCASSSATVGTQYFGPGTRLTVL.

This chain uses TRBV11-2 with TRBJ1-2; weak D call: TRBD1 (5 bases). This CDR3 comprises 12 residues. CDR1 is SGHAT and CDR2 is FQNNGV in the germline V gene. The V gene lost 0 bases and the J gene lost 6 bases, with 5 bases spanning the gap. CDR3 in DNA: TGTGCCAGCAGCTTAGAAGGGGATGGCTACACCTTC. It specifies CASSLEGDGYTF. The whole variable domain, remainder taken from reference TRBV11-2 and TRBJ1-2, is EAGVAQSPRYKIIEKRQSVAFWCNPISGHATLYWYQQILGQGPKLLIQFQNNGVVDDSQLPKDRFSAERLKGVDSTLKIQPAKLEDSAVYLCASSLEGDGYTFGSGTRLTVV.

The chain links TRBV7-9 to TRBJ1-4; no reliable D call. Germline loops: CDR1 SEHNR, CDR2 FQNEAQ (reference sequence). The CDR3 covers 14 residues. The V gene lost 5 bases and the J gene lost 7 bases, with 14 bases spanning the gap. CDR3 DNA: TGTGCCAGCAGCCCAAGTCAGGAAGCTGAAAAACTGTTTTTT. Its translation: CASSPSQEAEKLFF.

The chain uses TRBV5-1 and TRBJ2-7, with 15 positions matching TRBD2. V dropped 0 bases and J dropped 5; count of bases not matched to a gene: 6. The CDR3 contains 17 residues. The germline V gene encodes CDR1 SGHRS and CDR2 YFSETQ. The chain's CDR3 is CASSLDPGTSGGNEQYF. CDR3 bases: TGCGCCAGCAGCTTGGACCCCGGGACTAGCGGGGGGAACGAGCAGTACTTC.

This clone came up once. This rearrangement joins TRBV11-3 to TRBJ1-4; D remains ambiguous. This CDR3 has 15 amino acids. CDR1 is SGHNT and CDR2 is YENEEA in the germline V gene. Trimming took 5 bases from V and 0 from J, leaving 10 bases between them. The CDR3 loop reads CASSTRFATNEKLFF. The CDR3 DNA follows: TGTGCCAGCAGCACTCGGTTTGCAACTAATGAAAAACTGTTTTTT.

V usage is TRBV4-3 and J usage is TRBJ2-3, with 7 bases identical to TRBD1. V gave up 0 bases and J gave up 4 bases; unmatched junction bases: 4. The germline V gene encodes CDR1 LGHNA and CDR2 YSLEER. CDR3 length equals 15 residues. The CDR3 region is CASSQEGGRSDTQYF. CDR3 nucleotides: TGCGCCAGCAGCCAAGAAGGGGGCAGGTCAGATACGCAGTATTTT.

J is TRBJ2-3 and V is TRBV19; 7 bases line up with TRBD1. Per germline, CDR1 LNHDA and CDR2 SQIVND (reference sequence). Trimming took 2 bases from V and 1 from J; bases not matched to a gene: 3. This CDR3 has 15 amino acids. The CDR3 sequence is CASSIRGQGTDTQYF. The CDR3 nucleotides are TGTGCCAGTAGTATAAGGGGGCAAGGCACAGATACGCAGTATTTT.

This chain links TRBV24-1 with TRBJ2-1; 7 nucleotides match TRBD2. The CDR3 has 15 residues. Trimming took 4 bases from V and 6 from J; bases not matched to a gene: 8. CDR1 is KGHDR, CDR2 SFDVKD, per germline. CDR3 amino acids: CATSETWDYSNEQFF. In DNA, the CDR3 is TGTGCCACCAGTGAAACTTGGGACTACTCCAATGAGCAGTTCTTC.

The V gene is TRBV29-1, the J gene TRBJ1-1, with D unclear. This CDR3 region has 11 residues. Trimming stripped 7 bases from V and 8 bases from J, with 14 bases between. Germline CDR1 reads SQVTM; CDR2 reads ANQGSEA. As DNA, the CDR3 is TGCAGCGCCGGGTCCTCGAGCGAAGCTTTCTTT. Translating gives CSAGSSSEAFF.

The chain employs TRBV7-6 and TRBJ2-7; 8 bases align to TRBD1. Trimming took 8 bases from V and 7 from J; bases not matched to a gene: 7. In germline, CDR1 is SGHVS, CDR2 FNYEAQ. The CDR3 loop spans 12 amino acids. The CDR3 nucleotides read TGTGCCAGCGGCCAGGGGGCAAGGGAGCAGTACTTC. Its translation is CASGQGAREQYF.

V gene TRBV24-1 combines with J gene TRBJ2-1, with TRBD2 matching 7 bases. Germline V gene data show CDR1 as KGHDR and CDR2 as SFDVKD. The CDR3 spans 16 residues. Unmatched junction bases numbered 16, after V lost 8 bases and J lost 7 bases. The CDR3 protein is CATMGGGAGIVNEQFF. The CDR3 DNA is TGTGCCACCATGGGGGGGGGAGCGGGAATTGTGAATGAGCAGTTCTTC.

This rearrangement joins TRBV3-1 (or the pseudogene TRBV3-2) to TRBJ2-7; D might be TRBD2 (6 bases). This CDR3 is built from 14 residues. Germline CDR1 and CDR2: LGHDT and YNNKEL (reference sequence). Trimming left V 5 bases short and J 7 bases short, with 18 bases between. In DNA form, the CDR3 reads TGTGCCAGCAGCTCCGGGACTGGCCTACGAGAGCAGTACTTC. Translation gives CASSSGTGLREQYF.